A single sample gave rise to the 23 T cell receptor beta chains below, sequenced in a study of blood T cell repertoires in COVID-19. TCRdb's copy holds only in-frame clones and misses some; the assay was immunoSEQ multiplex PCR. The table shows over 200,000 clones, with approximately 84% occurring only once. The sequenced material came from peripheral blood. The receptors here all came from a man in his fifties or sixties with active or convalescent COVID-19.

This chain uses TRBV15 with TRBJ2-3; maybe TRBD2 (5 bases). Germline-derived CDR1 and CDR2 are LNHNV and YYDKDF (reference sequence). The CDR3 is 16 residues long. Trimming pared 3 bases from V and 1 base from J, leaving 14 bases between. DNA of the CDR3: TGTGCCACCAGCAGTATACCGGGGAAACGCACAGATACGCAGTATTTT. Its translation: CATSSIPGKRTDTQYF.

V and J are TRBV25-1 and TRBJ2-7; TRBD1 aligns across 10 bases. From germline, CDR1 is MGHDK and CDR2 SYGVNS. CDR3 length equals 14 residues. J was trimmed by 5 bases and V by 4 bases; bases with no gene match: 5. In DNA form, the CDR3 reads TGTGCCAGCAGTGTAGGACAGGGGGTCCACGAGCAGTACTTC. Its translation: CASSVGQGVHEQYF.

The chain joins TRBV7-2 to TRBJ2-1; D ambiguous. The CDR3 is made up of 13 amino acids. Germline V gene lookup returns CDR1 SGHTA and CDR2 FQGNSA. Trimming stripped 9 bases from V and 5 bases from J, with 14 bases between. The DNA of the CDR3 is TGTGCCAGTTCCAATTTGCGGAACAATGAGCAGTTCTTC. As protein: CASSNLRNNEQFF.

The V and J genes are TRBV19 and TRBJ1-1, with D possibly TRBD1 on 6 matching bases. Trimming left V 4 bases short and J 5 bases short, with 11 bases between. The CDR3 is made up of 13 amino acids. The germline V gene encodes CDR1 LNHDA and CDR2 SQIVND (reference sequence). This CDR3 is CASSNQGQTEAFF. The CDR3 nucleotides read TGTGCCAGTAGTAATCAGGGGCAGACTGAAGCTTTCTTT.

The V and J genes are TRBV6-2 or TRBV6-3 and TRBJ2-7; a possible D gene is TRBD1 (5 bases). The V gene's germline CDR1 is MNHEY and CDR2 SVGEGT. V was shortened by 2 bases and J by 1 base, with 18 bases between the two germline ends. The CDR3 totals 17 residues. The DNA of the CDR3 is TGTGCCAGCAGTTACAGGTTCACAGGAACAAGTTCCTACGAGCAGTACTTC. Encoded protein: CASSYRFTGTSSYEQYF.

This chain joins TRBV5-4 and TRBJ2-7, with 8 nucleotides matching TRBD1. V lost 4 bases to trimming and J lost 7 bases; unmatched junction nucleotides: 7. CDR1 and CDR2 from the germline V gene are SGHNT and YYREEE (reference sequence). The CDR3 loop spans 13 amino acids. CDR3 amino acids: CASSDRGDREQYF. Written as DNA, the CDR3 is TGTGCCAGCAGCGACAGGGGAGATCGGGAGCAGTACTTC.

V is TRBV5-6 and J is TRBJ2-7, with 7 bases that match TRBD1. This CDR3 is built from 16 residues. V lost 4 bases to trimming and J lost 1 base; unmatched junction nucleotides: 11. Germline CDR1 is SGHDT and CDR2 is YYEEEE. This chain's CDR3 is CASSGPTGRRSYEQYF. The CDR3 nucleotides are TGTGCCAGCAGCGGGCCGACAGGGCGGCGTTCCTACGAGCAGTACTTC. Based on the CDR3 plus reference TRBV5-6 and TRBJ2-7, the full variable domain is DAGVTQSPTHLIKTRGQQVTLRCSPKSGHDTVSWYQQALGQGPQFIFQYYEEEERQRGNFPDRFSGHQFPNYSSELNVNALLLGDSALYLCASSGPTGRRSYEQYFGPGTRLTVT.

The chain is built from TRBV2 and TRBJ1-1, with D unresolved. Trimming removed 6 bases from V and 4 bases from J, with 9 bases in between. The CDR3 spans 12 residues. Germline CDR1 and CDR2: SNHLY and FYNNEI. The DNA of the CDR3 is TGTGCCAGCAGCCTCCGAGGCACTGAAGCTTTCTTT. Translation gives CASSLRGTEAFF.

The V and J genes are TRBV19 and TRBJ2-2; D unclear. V dropped 3 bases and J dropped 6 bases, with 14 bases sitting between them. Germline V gene lookup returns CDR1 LNHDA and CDR2 SQIVND (reference sequence). This CDR3 has 15 amino acids. The CDR3 region is CASSIPSGLAGELFF. The CDR3 nucleotides are TGTGCCAGTAGTATCCCATCAGGCTTGGCCGGGGAGCTGTTTTTT.

The chain is built from TRBV6-5 and TRBJ2-1, with D possibly TRBD1 on 5 matching bases. V was shortened by 4 bases and J by 3 bases, with 16 bases between the two germline ends. The V gene's germline CDR1 is MNHEY and CDR2 SVGAGI. CDR3 length: 16 amino acids. The DNA for the CDR3 is TGTGCCAGCAGTTCTGGGGCAGGCCACTACTACAATGAGCAGTTCTTC. This translates into CASSSGAGHYYNEQFF.

CDR3 loop: CASSLGTGDSYEQYF. The CDR3, as DNA: TGTGCCAGTAGTTTAGGGACAGGGGATTCCTACGAGCAGTACTTC. This sequence joins TRBV19 and TRBJ2-7, with 10 bases that match TRBD1. The CDR3 covers 15 residues. V gave up 5 bases and J gave up 1 base; unmatched junction bases: 5. The germline V gene encodes CDR1 LNHDA and CDR2 SQIVND (reference sequence). Looking up the rest from reference TRBV19 and TRBJ2-7 gives the full variable domain: DGGITQSPKYLFRKEGQNVTLSCEQNLNHDAMYWYRQDPGQGLRLIYYSQIVNDFQKGDIAEGYSVSREKKESFPLTVTSAQKNPTAFYLCASSLGTGDSYEQYFGPGTRLTVT.

This chain joins TRBV4-2 and TRBJ2-1; 7 bases line up with TRBD1. V lost 6 bases, J lost 9 bases, and 14 bases stayed unmatched. Germline CDR1 is LGHNA and CDR2 is YNFKEQ. The CDR3 loop spans 15 amino acids. CDR3 residues: CASSSTSIYRGEQFF. CDR3 nucleotide sequence: TGTGCCAGCAGTTCAACTTCGATATACAGGGGTGAGCAGTTCTTC.

The rearrangement joins TRBV5-4 to TRBJ1-2; D uncertain. The CDR3 totals 14 residues. Trimming stripped 3 bases from V and 6 bases from J, with 15 bases between. Looked up from germline, CDR1 is SGHNT and CDR2 is YYREEE (reference sequence). The CDR3 spells CASSSPGLWDGYTF. CDR3 nucleotide sequence: TGTGCCAGCAGCTCCCCGGGTCTCTGGGATGGCTACACCTTC.

This clone was counted once. The gene calls are TRBV6-5 and TRBJ1-2; D unclear. This CDR3 spans 15 amino acids. Germline assignment: CDR1 MNHEY and CDR2 SVGAGI. Trimming removed 0 bases from V and 7 bases from J, with 15 bases in between. This chain's CDR3 is CASSYSEKGDGGYTF. The CDR3 DNA follows: TGTGCCAGCAGTTACTCGGAAAAGGGAGATGGTGGCTACACCTTC.

The V gene is TRBV29-1, the J gene TRBJ2-3, with D possibly TRBD1 on 6 matching bases. The germline V gene has CDR1 SQVTM and CDR2 ANQGSEA. CDR3 size: 14 residues. Trimming removed 7 bases at V and 2 bases at J, with 16 bases between. The CDR3: CSARRTDLTDTQYF. The DNA for the CDR3 is TGCAGCGCCCGGAGGACAGACCTCACAGATACGCAGTATTTT.

The V call is TRBV6-5, the J call TRBJ1-5; possible D gene TRBD1, 6 bases. Per germline, CDR1 MNHEY and CDR2 SVGAGI. V lost 0 bases and J lost 7, with 13 bases in between. The CDR3 has 15 amino acids. The CDR3 region is CASSYSTTGRQPQHF. The CDR3 DNA is TGTGCCAGCAGTTACTCGACGACAGGTCGACAGCCCCAGCATTTT.

This clone was counted a single time. The rearrangement uses TRBV28 and TRBJ1-1; no firm D call. Germline V lookup: CDR1 MDHEN, CDR2 SYDVKM. Trimming pared 5 bases from V and 3 bases from J, leaving 7 bases between. The CDR3 totals 12 residues. CDR3 DNA sequence: TGTGCCAGCAGTACTGTTTACACTGAAGCTTTCTTT. Translation gives CASSTVYTEAFF.

The V gene is TRBV2, the J gene TRBJ2-7; perhaps TRBD1 as D (5 bases). The germline V gene has CDR1 SNHLY and CDR2 FYNNEI. Trimming removed 6 bases at V and 1 base at J, with 13 bases between. This CDR3 spans 14 amino acids. This chain's CDR3 is CASRRGVNSYEQYF. The CDR3 nucleotides read TGTGCCAGCAGAAGGGGTGTAAATTCCTACGAGCAGTACTTC.

This clone has a single count. The chain employs TRBV7-3 and TRBJ2-5; D might be TRBD2 (5 bases). The CDR3 has 14 residues. In germline, CDR1 is SGHTA, CDR2 FQGTGA. V dropped 1 base and J dropped 4 bases, with 10 bases sitting between them. CDR3 protein: CASSLNGVGETQYF. In DNA form, the CDR3 reads TGTGCCAGCAGCTTAAACGGGGTAGGAGAGACCCAGTACTTC.

The chain employs TRBV19 and TRBJ1-1, with D unclear. The germline V gene has CDR1 LNHDA and CDR2 SQIVND (reference sequence). The V gene lost 1 base and the J gene lost 1 base, with 7 bases spanning the gap. The CDR3 totals 14 residues. The CDR3 is CASSIAGGNTEAFF. CDR3 coding DNA: TGTGCCAGTAGTATAGCGGGAGGGAACACTGAAGCTTTCTTT.

The gene calls are TRBV5-6 and TRBJ1-2, with D tentatively TRBD1 (6 bases). This CDR3 contains 15 residues. The V and J ends lost 3 bases and 8 bases respectively, with 20 bases between them. Germline V gene sequence: CDR1 SGHDT, CDR2 YYEEEE. CDR3 in amino acids: CASSSLDRMVEGYTF. The CDR3 DNA reads as TGTGCCAGCAGCTCGCTCGACAGGATGGTTGAGGGCTACACCTTC. Looking up the rest from reference TRBV5-6 and TRBJ1-2 gives the full variable domain: DAGVTQSPTHLIKTRGQQVTLRCSPKSGHDTVSWYQQALGQGPQFIFQYYEEEERQRGNFPDRFSGHQFPNYSSELNVNALLLGDSALYLCASSSLDRMVEGYTFGSGTRLTVV.

This clone was found once. The chain recombines TRBV3-1 (or the pseudogene TRBV3-2) with TRBJ2-1; 11 bases map to TRBD2. This CDR3 is built from 16 residues. Germline V CDR1 and CDR2: LGHDT, YNNKEL (reference sequence). The V and J ends lost 6 bases and 9 bases, in that order; junction bases with no gene match: 13. The CDR3 loop reads CASSLTGTSGWGEQFF. CDR3 nucleotide sequence: TGTGCCAGCAGTCTCACCGGGACTAGCGGTTGGGGTGAGCAGTTCTTC.

V and J are TRBV4-1 and TRBJ1-4; the match to TRBD1 covers 9 bases. After removal of 4 bases from V and 8 bases from J, the junction contained 11 bases not matched to a gene. This CDR3 spans 16 amino acids. Germline CDR1 and CDR2: MGHRA and YSYEKL. The DNA of the CDR3 is TGCGCCAGCAGCCTACCTAGGGGACAGGGAAACGAAAAACTGTTTTTT. It is translated as CASSLPRGQGNEKLFF.